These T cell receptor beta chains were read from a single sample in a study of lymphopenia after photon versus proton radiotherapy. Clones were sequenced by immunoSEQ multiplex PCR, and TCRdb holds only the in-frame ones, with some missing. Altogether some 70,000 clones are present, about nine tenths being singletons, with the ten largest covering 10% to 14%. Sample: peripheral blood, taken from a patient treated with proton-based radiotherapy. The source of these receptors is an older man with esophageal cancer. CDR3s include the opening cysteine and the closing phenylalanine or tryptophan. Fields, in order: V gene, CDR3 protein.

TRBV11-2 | CASSKTGGSYNEQFF
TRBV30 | CAWRSRQGSKTNTEAFF
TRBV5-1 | CASSFRTGPSYEQYF
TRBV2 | CASRGGGTVNTEAFF
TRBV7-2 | CASSSDSTDTQYF
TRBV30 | CAWTTGFNEKLFF
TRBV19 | CASSIGALVTEAFF
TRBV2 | CASRRTDYTEAFF
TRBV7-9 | CASSQTGTGAHNEQFF
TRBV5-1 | CASSLVAGEETQYF
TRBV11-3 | CASSHPNRADTQYF
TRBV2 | CASSERRTSSYNEQFF